Listed here are 30 T cell receptor beta chains from one sample, sequenced in a study of cytomegalovirus exposure and HLA in healthy donors (dated by TCRdb to between 2016 and 2019). Receptors were amplified or captured by the immunoSEQ multiplex PCR assay. For the multiplex PCR, a mixture combining 60 forward primers for TCR Vbeta segments and 13 reverse primers for TCR Jbeta segments was used. Not all clones reach the TCRdb copy of this immuneACCESS table, which keeps in-frame sequences only. Checked studies attribute under half of the gap to unresolved V genes and leave the rest unexplained. The sample yields 200,000 to 250,000 clones; about 85% were counted once. The top ten constitute roughly 0.26% of the sample. Sequenced input: PBMCs. The receptors originated from a girl aged 2-15 years in good health and CMV-seronegative.

V gene TRBV30 combines with J gene TRBJ2-3; 8 nucleotides align to TRBD1. Germline CDR1 and CDR2: GTSNPN and SVGIG (reference sequence). CDR3 length: 15 residues. The junction had 3 bases not matched to a gene; V was cut back by 0 bases and J by 1 base. The CDR3 here is CAWSVTGAGTDTQYF. CDR3 nucleotide sequence: TGTGCCTGGAGTGTGACAGGGGCGGGCACAGATACGCAGTATTTT.

This sequence joins TRBV7-7 and TRBJ2-1; no reliable D call. CDR1 and CDR2 from the germline V gene are SSHAT and FNYEAQ (reference sequence). Trimming stripped 1 base from V and 1 base from J, with 8 bases between. The CDR3 totals 15 residues. The CDR3 DNA sequence: TGTGCCAGCAGCTTAGAACTTCTATCCTACAATGAGCAGTTCTTC. Amino acid sequence: CASSLELLSYNEQFF. Full variable domain (outside the CDR3, taken from reference TRBV7-7 and TRBJ2-1): GAGVSQSPRYKVTKRGQDVTLRCDPISSHATLYWYQQALGQGPEFLTYFNYEAQPDKSGLPSDRFSAERPEGSISTLTIQRTEQRDSAMYRCASSLELLSYNEQFFGPGTRLTVL.

This clone was observed once. The J gene is TRBJ2-1, the V gene TRBV1; the D segment call TRBD2 is taken from the table without a DNA check. TRBV1 is given as a pseudogene. The CDR3 is 13 residues long. In nucleotides, the CDR3 is TGCACCAGCAGCCAAACTAGTATTCTTGAGCAGTTCTTC. Translating it yields CTSSQTSILEQFF.

This clone has a handful of counts. The genes are TRBV19 and TRBJ1-1, with 7 bases lining up with TRBD1. This CDR3 contains 14 residues. V dropped 3 bases and J dropped 1; count of bases not matched to a gene: 2. From germline, CDR1 is LNHDA and CDR2 SQIVND (reference sequence). Here the CDR3 DNA reads TGTGCCAGTAGTATTGACAGGGAGAACACTGAAGCTTTCTTT. It specifies CASSIDRENTEAFF.

In its sample, this clone was seen once. The chain links TRBV10-3 to TRBJ2-7; the match to TRBD2 covers 7 bases. Germline CDR1 and CDR2: ENHRY and SYGVKD. V gave up 10 bases and J gave up 2 bases; unmatched junction bases: 5. The CDR3 sequence is 12 residues long. The CDR3 loop reads CATGDYPYEQYF. The DNA of the CDR3 is TGTGCCACCGGGGACTACCCCTACGAGCAGTACTTC.

The chain carries TRBV5-1 and TRBJ1-6; the match to TRBD1 covers 9 bases. Trimming removed 0 bases from V and 10 bases from J; junction bases left unmatched: 5. The CDR3 is 15 amino acids. Germline V CDR1 and CDR2: SGHRS, YFSETQ. The chain's CDR3 is CASSLEGQGRSPLHF. The CDR3 nucleotides are TGCGCCAGCAGCTTGGAGGGACAGGGAAGGTCACCCCTCCACTTT. Complete variable domain (other parts from reference TRBV5-1 and TRBJ1-6): KAGVTQTPRYLIKTRGQQVTLSCSPISGHRSVSWYQQTPGQGLQFLFEYFSETQRNKGNFPGRFSGRQFSNSRSEMNVSTLELGDSALYLCASSLEGQGRSPLHFGNGTRLTVT.

The V call is TRBV6-5, the J call TRBJ2-1, with 10 bases aligning to TRBD2. The CDR3 covers 16 residues. The germline V gene has CDR1 MNHEY and CDR2 SVGAGI. J gave up 3 bases and V 3 bases, and 5 bases lay outside the gene matches. This CDR3 reads CASSYPSGGIYNEQFF. The CDR3 DNA reads as TGTGCCAGCAGTTATCCTAGCGGGGGAATCTACAATGAGCAGTTCTTC.

This chain connects TRBV7-2 to TRBJ2-7; 9 bases align to TRBD1. This CDR3 is built from 16 residues. Germline V CDR1 and CDR2: SGHTA, FQGNSA. Germline trimming cut 0 bases from V and 1 base from J; bases unmatched to any gene: 4. The CDR3 DNA is TGTGCCAGCAGCTTAGCAGGGACAGGGCGGTCCTACGAGCAGTACTTC. Translating it yields CASSLAGTGRSYEQYF. The entire variable domain, with the rest obtained from reference TRBV7-2 and TRBJ2-7, is as follows: GAGVSQSPSNKVTEKGKDVELRCDPISGHTALYWYRQSLGQGLEFLIYFQGNSAPDKSGLPSDRFSAERTGGSVSTLTIQRTQQEDSAVYLCASSLAGTGRSYEQYFGPGTRLTVT.

J is TRBJ2-1 and V is TRBV2; 11 nucleotides match TRBD2. V trimming: 3 bases; J trimming: 7 bases; junction bases outside the gene matches: 2. From germline, CDR1 is SNHLY and CDR2 FYNNEI. The CDR3 loop spans 14 amino acids. The DNA for the CDR3 is TGTGCCAGCAGTGATAGCGGGAGGGGGAATGAGCAGTTCTTC. The encoded protein is CASSDSGRGNEQFF.

The chain uses TRBV5-1 and TRBJ2-1; possibly TRBD2 for D (5 bases). In germline, CDR1 is SGHRS, CDR2 YFSETQ. V gave up 3 bases and J gave up 9 bases, with 13 bases separating them. The CDR3 runs 13 residues. In DNA, the CDR3 is TGCGCCAGCAGCTCCTACCTAGCCTCTGAGCAGTTCTTC. It is translated as CASSSYLASEQFF.

V is TRBV27 and J is TRBJ2-7; TRBD1 matches 9 bases. J was trimmed by 1 base and V by 6 bases; bases with no gene match: 4. The CDR3 sequence is 14 residues long. Germline lookup yields CDR1 MNHEY and CDR2 SMNVEV (reference sequence). The CDR3 DNA follows: TGTGCCAGCAGGCCCGGGACAGGGTCCTACGAGCAGTACTTC. Protein sequence: CASRPGTGSYEQYF.

The V gene is TRBV6-1, the J gene TRBJ1-4, with 7 bases matching TRBD1. The CDR3 sequence is 14 residues long. Germline V gene data show CDR1 as MNHNS and CDR2 as SASEGT. Trimming removed 8 bases from V and 4 bases from J; junction bases left unmatched: 7. CDR3 region: CASRPGQINEKLFF. CDR3 sequence (DNA): TGTGCCAGCCGCCCGGGACAGATTAATGAAAAACTGTTTTTT.

The rearrangement links TRBV5-6 to TRBJ2-1; 11 bases align to TRBD2. V was clipped by 4 bases and J by 4 bases; unmatched bases: 7. There are 16 residues in the CDR3. Looked up from germline, CDR1 is SGHDT and CDR2 is YYEEEE. CDR3 residues: CASSALAGGLYNEQFF. In DNA form, the CDR3 reads TGTGCCAGCAGCGCCCTAGCGGGAGGTTTATACAATGAGCAGTTCTTC.

The chain combines TRBV11-2 with TRBJ2-2; TRBD2 aligns across 8 bases. Trimming removed 6 bases from V and 0 bases from J; junction bases left unmatched: 3. Germline V lookup: CDR1 SGHAT, CDR2 FQNNGV. This CDR3 region has 15 residues. The CDR3 bases are TGTGCCAGCAGGCAGACTAGCGCGAACACCGGGGAGCTGTTTTTT. This encodes CASRQTSANTGELFF.

The chain couples TRBV5-1 to TRBJ2-1, with 8 nucleotides matching TRBD2. CDR1 is SGHRS, CDR2 YFSETQ, per germline. The ends lost 4 bases at V and 3 bases at J; junction bases unmatched: 6. This CDR3 is built from 15 residues. The CDR3 DNA follows: TGCGCCAGCAGCCGTAGCGGGGTTGGCTACAATGAGCAGTTCTTC. Encoded protein: CASSRSGVGYNEQFF.

To note about this clone: The sample holds other DNA sequences that translate to the same CDR3. This chain uses TRBV5-1 with TRBJ2-1, with 11 bases fitting TRBD2. Germline-derived CDR1 and CDR2 are SGHRS and YFSETQ. V lost 4 bases to trimming and J lost 7 bases; unmatched junction nucleotides: 7. CDR3 length equals 15 residues. The CDR3 DNA reads TGCGCCAGCAGCGCAGGACTAGCGGGTGGAAATGAGCAGTTCTTC. Translated, it gives CASSAGLAGGNEQFF.

V is TRBV29-1 and J is TRBJ2-5; 10 bases line up with TRBD2. The V segment lost 6 bases and the J segment 2 bases; nucleotides outside the gene matches: 6. CDR3 length: 14 amino acids. The germline V gene encodes CDR1 SQVTM and CDR2 ANQGSEA. The DNA for the CDR3 is TGCAGCGTGGTAGCGGGAGGTAGTCAAGAGACCCAGTACTTC. It encodes CSVVAGGSQETQYF.

This clone was counted only a few times. This chain joins TRBV5-1 and TRBJ2-1; 14 bases agree with TRBD2. V dropped 0 bases and J dropped 9; count of bases not matched to a gene: 8. Germline CDR1 is SGHRS and CDR2 is YFSETQ. This CDR3 is built from 17 residues. This CDR3 reads CASSLGGTSGRVAEQFF. The CDR3, as DNA: TGCGCCAGCAGCTTGGGAGGGACTAGCGGGAGAGTTGCTGAGCAGTTCTTC.

The chain uses TRBV7-9 and TRBJ1-3; 7 bases are a match to TRBD1. Germline V gene sequence: CDR1 SEHNR, CDR2 FQNEAQ (reference sequence). Trimming took 3 bases from V and 4 from J; bases not matched to a gene: 6. The CDR3 has 15 residues. The CDR3: CASSFQTGTGNTIYF. The DNA for the CDR3 is TGTGCCAGCAGCTTTCAGACAGGGACAGGAAACACCATATATTTT.

V and J are TRBV30 and TRBJ2-7, with TRBD1 identical over 8 bases. CDR3 length equals 16 residues. Germline-derived CDR1 and CDR2 are GTSNPN and SVGIG (reference sequence). The ends lost 2 bases at V and 1 base at J; junction bases unmatched: 10. CDR3 DNA: TGTGCCTGGAGTTTTGACGGACAGGGAAAGTCCTACGAGCAGTACTTC. It is translated as CAWSFDGQGKSYEQYF.

The chain has TRBV6-6 and TRBJ1-2; 8 nucleotides align to TRBD1. The CDR3 is made up of 14 amino acids. V lost 5 bases, J lost 0 bases, and 2 bases stayed unmatched. Looked up from germline, CDR1 is MNHNY and CDR2 is SVGAGI (reference sequence). CDR3 DNA: TGTGCCAGCAGTAAACAGGGGGCTAACTATGGCTACACCTTC. It codes for CASSKQGANYGYTF.

The chain recombines TRBV7-2 with TRBJ2-5; possible D gene TRBD1, 5 bases. Germline lookup yields CDR1 SGHTA and CDR2 FQGNSA. The length of the CDR3 is 11 residues. V gave up 5 bases and J gave up 10 bases, with 11 bases separating them. CDR3 nucleotides: TGTGCCAGCAGCCGTACAGGAGACCAGTACTTC. It translates to CASSRTGDQYF. The full variable domain, in which reference TRBV7-2 and TRBJ2-5 provide the parts outside the CDR3, is GAGVSQSPSNKVTEKGKDVELRCDPISGHTALYWYRQSLGQGLEFLIYFQGNSAPDKSGLPSDRFSAERTGGSVSTLTIQRTQQEDSAVYLCASSRTGDQYFGPGTRLLVL.

The J gene is TRBJ2-1, the V gene TRBV28, with no clear D. V shed 5 bases and J shed 0 bases, with 11 bases lying between them. Germline CDR1 reads MDHEN; CDR2 reads SYDVKM. This CDR3 is 15 amino acids long. CDR3 nucleotide sequence: TGTGCCAGCAGTCAACTACAAAGCTCCTACAATGAGCAGTTCTTC. This codes for CASSQLQSSYNEQFF.

The chain has TRBV30 and TRBJ2-7; 10 bases map to TRBD1. V trimming: 7 bases; J trimming: 11 bases; junction bases outside the gene matches: 5. The germline V gene encodes CDR1 GTSNPN and CDR2 SVGIG (reference sequence). CDR3 length: 10 residues. The CDR3 DNA reads as TGTGCCTTTGGACAGGGGGAGAAGTACTTC. As protein: CAFGQGEKYF.

The table lists this clone with a count of one. The chain is built from TRBV7-9 and TRBJ2-4; D is unclear. The CDR3 is made up of 16 amino acids. The germline gives CDR1 SEHNR, CDR2 FQNEAQ (reference sequence). Trimming shortened V by 2 bases and J by 3 bases, and 14 bases separated the two germline ends. CDR3 DNA sequence: TGTGCCAGCAGCTTACCCCAAGACTTAGGCAAAAACATTCAGTACTTC. This gives the protein CASSLPQDLGKNIQYF.

The J gene is TRBJ2-1, the V gene TRBV4-2, with 9 bases matching TRBD2. Germline V lookup: CDR1 LGHNA, CDR2 YNFKEQ. This CDR3 has 18 amino acids. J lost 0 bases, V lost 0 bases, and 6 bases had no gene match. The CDR3 bases are TGTGCCAGCAGCCAAGACCCGGCTAGCGGGATCTCCTACAATGAGCAGTTCTTC. Encoded protein: CASSQDPASGISYNEQFF.

This clone has more than one count but fewer than ten. The chain carries TRBV2 and TRBJ2-7; the D gene is possibly TRBD2 (6 bases). The CDR3 is 14 residues long. The germline V gene has CDR1 SNHLY and CDR2 FYNNEI. V lost 5 bases to trimming and J lost 4 bases, with 15 bases between them. This CDR3 reads CASSRDSSTYEQYF. CDR3 coding DNA: TGTGCCAGCAGTAGGGACTCTTCGACTTACGAGCAGTACTTC.

This clone was detected once. This chain joins TRBV5-4 and TRBJ2-7, with 9 nucleotides matching TRBD2. Germline V gene sequence: CDR1 SGHNT, CDR2 YYREEE (reference sequence). The V gene end was trimmed by 0 bases and the J gene end by 5 bases; junction bases not matched to a gene: 3. The CDR3 contains 14 residues. CDR3 coding DNA: TGTGCCAGCAGCTTGGTCCAGCGGGAGGACGAGCAGTACTTC. Protein sequence: CASSLVQREDEQYF.

This clone has only a few counts. The chain recombines TRBV7-9 with TRBJ1-2; D might be TRBD1 (6 bases). CDR3 length: 19 residues. Trimming shortened V by 1 base and J by 0 bases, and 21 bases separated the two germline ends. Germline CDR1 and CDR2: SEHNR and FQNEAQ (reference sequence). The CDR3 reads CASSLVGVGRGPTNYGYTF. Written as DNA, the CDR3 is TGTGCCAGCAGCTTAGTGGGAGTCGGCAGGGGACCAACTAACTATGGCTACACCTTC.

The V gene is TRBV4-1, the J gene TRBJ1-2; tentative D call: TRBD1 (5 bases). The CDR3 is 15 amino acids. Trimming left V 0 bases short and J 2 bases short, with 10 bases between. Per the germline V gene, CDR1 is MGHRA and CDR2 is YSYEKL. CDR3 sequence reads: CASSQEGARNYGYTF. For the CDR3, the DNA is TGCGCCAGCAGCCAAGAAGGGGCGAGAAACTATGGCTACACCTTC.